This T cell receptor (beta chain) was found in a study of graft-versus-host responses after intestinal transplantation. Study in general: Every recipient had anti-thymocyte globulin induction and 3 to 4 years of tacrolimus plus steroids.

Some clones are missing from TCRdb's copy, which holds only in-frame ones; the method was immunoSEQ multiplex PCR. The table has approximately 99,000 clones, roughly nine tenths seen once. Germline V gene data show CDR1 as SGHTA and CDR2 as FQGNSA. The CDR3 is 12 amino acids. The germline V and J ends were trimmed by 4 bases and 6 bases, with 9 bases remaining between them. Study outcomes and limitations: Some patients had graft-donor T cell macrochimerism, and their allografts showed high graft-versus-host to host-versus-graft clonal ratios.

In the case of this clone: Antigen unknown.

The receptor's source is a human donor who was the organ donor for an intestinal transplant. The material sequenced was unstimulated CD4+ T cells sorted from spleen or lymph node cells, taken before transplant. The rearrangement uses TRBV7-2 and TRBJ1-1, with D unresolved. The CDR3 spells CASSSRGAEAFF. The CDR3 coding sequence is TGTGCCAGCAGCTCCCGGGGAGCTGAAGCTTTCTTT.